Below are 30 T cell receptor beta chains sequenced from a single sample in a study of radiation and T cells in renal cell carcinoma. Time point indicated: blood 4 weeks post-SBRT, at nephrectomy. Treatment defined: 15 Gy SBRT to primary tumor, nephrectomy 4 weeks later. Sequencing used immunoSEQ multiplex PCR; TCRdb keeps in-frame clones, though not all of them. The table records fewer than 45,000 clones, roughly 85% of them present only once. The material sequenced was blood, taken from a patient whose treatment included radiotherapy and nephrectomy. The receptors originated from a woman in her 70s with renal cell carcinoma.

The genes are TRBV6-1 and TRBJ1-1, with 9 nucleotides matching TRBD1. This CDR3 contains 14 residues. Germline values: CDR1 MNHNS, CDR2 SASEGT. The V and J ends lost 6 bases and 5 bases, in that order; junction bases with no gene match: 7. CDR3 DNA sequence: TGTGCCAGCAGCGTAACAGGGGGCGAAACTGAAGCTTTCTTT. It encodes CASSVTGGETEAFF.

The V gene is TRBV9, the J gene TRBJ2-1; 11 bases align to TRBD1. This CDR3 region has 16 residues. Germline V gene lookup returns CDR1 SGDLS and CDR2 YYNGEE. V was clipped by 2 bases and J by 6 bases; unmatched bases: 7. The CDR3 reads CASSVGPGTGGNEQFF. Written as DNA, the CDR3 is TGTGCCAGCAGCGTGGGACCCGGGACAGGGGGCAATGAGCAGTTCTTC.

This clone was found once. The V and J genes are TRBV12-2 and TRBJ2-2; the D call in the table, TRBD2, was not verified against the DNA. TRBV12-2 is tagged as a pseudogene. The CDR3 sequence is 17 residues long. CDR3 sequence reads: CASRLATLAGDTGELFF. The CDR3 nucleotides read TGTGCAAGTCGCTTAGCTACCCTAGCGGGCGACACCGGGGAGCTGTTTTTT.

DNA of the CDR3: TGTGCCAGCAGCTTAGCGGGGCGCCCGAACACCGGGGAGCTGTTTTTT. Protein: CASSLAGRPNTGELFF. The rearrangement uses TRBV13 and TRBJ2-2, with D possibly being TRBD1 or TRBD2 (5 bases each). This CDR3 spans 16 amino acids. Per germline, CDR1 PRHDT and CDR2 FYEKMQ (reference sequence). Between the trimmed V and J ends, which lost 1 base and 0 bases, there was a span of 9 bases.

This sequence joins TRBV6-5 and TRBJ2-7; D is possibly TRBD1 (6 bases). Germline-derived CDR1 and CDR2 are MNHEY and SVGAGI. CDR3 length: 14 residues. Trimming cost V 2 bases and J 3 bases, with 11 bases left between them. This CDR3 reads CASSYNPGVYEQYF. The DNA of the CDR3 is TGTGCCAGCAGTTACAATCCAGGGGTCTACGAGCAGTACTTC.

The chain carries TRBV6-5 and TRBJ2-3; D unresolved. Trimming cost V 4 bases and J 0 bases, with 11 bases left between them. Germline V CDR1 and CDR2: MNHEY, SVGAGI. This CDR3 is 15 amino acids long. The CDR3: CASSSTMGSTDTQYF. The DNA of the CDR3 is TGTGCCAGCAGTTCCACAATGGGTAGCACAGATACGCAGTATTTT.

This sequence joins TRBV7-9 and TRBJ1-1; D unclear. Deletions cut 2 bases from V and 1 base from J, with 8 bases between. The CDR3 consists of 14 residues. Germline V lookup: CDR1 SEHNR, CDR2 FQNEAQ (reference sequence). The CDR3 DNA follows: TGTGCCAGCAGCTTACACCTAGAGAACACTGAAGCTTTCTTT. Protein: CASSLHLENTEAFF.

The V call is TRBV4-1, the J call TRBJ1-4; possibly TRBD1 for D (6 bases). This CDR3 is built from 16 residues. The V gene lost 0 bases and the J gene lost 6 bases, with 14 bases spanning the gap. Germline values: CDR1 MGHRA, CDR2 YSYEKL. CDR3: CASSQDIGGRHEKLFF. The CDR3 DNA sequence: TGCGCCAGCAGCCAAGATATCGGGGGGCGACATGAAAAACTGTTTTTT.

This clone came up a few times. The chain joins TRBV14 to TRBJ2-3; weak D call: TRBD2 (6 bases). Germline values: CDR1 SGHDN, CDR2 FVKESK. The CDR3 is 17 residues long. V was trimmed by 4 bases and J by 0 bases, leaving 17 bases between them. This CDR3 is CASSPVAATRSTDTQYF. The CDR3 nucleotides are TGTGCCAGCAGCCCGGTAGCGGCGACAAGGAGCACAGATACGCAGTATTTT.

The chain carries TRBV19 and TRBJ2-1; D may be TRBD2 (5 bases). The CDR3 extends over 15 amino acids. The germline V gene encodes CDR1 LNHDA and CDR2 SQIVND (reference sequence). Trimming took off 1 base at V and 7 bases at J, with 14 bases between the two ends. CDR3: CASSIGASLGNEQFF. The CDR3 nucleotides read TGTGCCAGTAGTATAGGGGCTAGCCTAGGTAATGAGCAGTTCTTC.

This rearrangement joins TRBV7-2 to TRBJ1-5; D perhaps matches TRBD1 (6 bases). Germline V gene data show CDR1 as SGHTA and CDR2 as FQGNSA. Trimming cost V 6 bases and J 0 bases, with 12 bases left between them. The CDR3 sequence is 15 residues long. CDR3 DNA sequence: TGTGCCAGCAGTTCCGGGACAAATAGCAATCAGCCCCAGCATTTT. Amino acids: CASSSGTNSNQPQHF. Looking up the rest from reference TRBV7-2 and TRBJ1-5 gives the full variable domain: GAGVSQSPSNKVTEKGKDVELRCDPISGHTALYWYRQSLGQGLEFLIYFQGNSAPDKSGLPSDRFSAERTGGSVSTLTIQRTQQEDSAVYLCASSSGTNSNQPQHFGDGTRLSIL.

The V and J genes are TRBV19 and TRBJ2-1, with TRBD2 identical over 12 bases. The junction had 3 bases not matched to a gene; V was cut back by 3 bases and J by 3 bases. The CDR3 sequence is 16 residues long. The germline gives CDR1 LNHDA, CDR2 SQIVND (reference sequence). CDR3 loop: CASSISSGGGYNEQFF. CDR3 DNA sequence: TGTGCCAGTAGTATCTCTAGCGGGGGGGGCTACAATGAGCAGTTCTTC.

The chain carries TRBV6-5 and TRBJ1-5; 8 bases align to TRBD1. V lost 2 bases and J lost 1; bases outside the gene matches: 1. The CDR3 extends over 15 amino acids. The germline V gene has CDR1 MNHEY and CDR2 SVGAGI. CDR3 nucleotides: TGTGCCAGCAGTTACAGACAGGGGAGCAATCAGCCCCAGCATTTT. It translates to CASSYRQGSNQPQHF.

This clone was recorded a few times. The rearrangement uses TRBV7-9 and TRBJ1-1; D not resolved. CDR1 is SEHNR and CDR2 is FQNEAQ in the germline V gene (reference sequence). Deletions cut 5 bases from V and 9 bases from J, with 13 bases between. CDR3 length equals 12 residues. As DNA, the CDR3 is TGTGCCAGCAGCCCAGTCGTCCCCCAAGCTTTCTTT. Its protein product is CASSPVVPQAFF.

The J gene is TRBJ1-1, the V gene TRBV6-5; D call uncertain. Per the germline V gene, CDR1 is MNHEY and CDR2 is SVGAGI. This CDR3 comprises 13 residues. Deletions cut 5 bases from V and 11 bases from J, with 18 bases between. As DNA, the CDR3 is TGTGCCAGCAGTACCCCGGGAACACCATGGGCTTTCTTT. Its protein is CASSTPGTPWAFF.

The chain uses TRBV25-1 and TRBJ1-1, with 9 bases fitting TRBD1. V shed 0 bases and J 7 bases; nucleotides not matched to a gene: 12. The CDR3 consists of 17 residues. CDR1 is MGHDK, CDR2 SYGVNS, per germline. The DNA for the CDR3 is TGTGCCAGCAGTGAATACGGGACAGGGTTTTCCCCGGGTGAAGCTTTCTTT. Its protein product is CASSEYGTGFSPGEAFF.

This clone has only a few counts. The chain couples TRBV5-1 to TRBJ2-1; TRBD2 agrees at 7 bases. This CDR3 comprises 14 residues. CDR1 is SGHRS and CDR2 is YFSETQ in the germline V gene. The J segment lost 9 bases and the V segment lost 4 bases, leaving 10 bases of the junction unmatched. The CDR3 DNA follows: TGCGCCAGCAGCCCCGGGACCTCGGGGGGTGAGCAGTTCTTC. The encoded protein is CASSPGTSGGEQFF.

This chain links TRBV10-3 with TRBJ1-5; tentative D call: TRBD1 (6 bases). CDR1 and CDR2 (germline): ENHRY, SYGVKD. The CDR3 loop spans 13 amino acids. V lost 3 bases and J lost 7, with 10 bases in between. In nucleotides, the CDR3 is TGTGCCATCAGTGAAGGAGGGGGACAGCCCCAGCATTTT. Translating gives CAISEGGGQPQHF.

This clone is a singleton in its sample. The gene calls are TRBV6-6 and TRBJ2-7, with 7 positions matching TRBD2. This CDR3 has 13 residues. CDR1 is MNHNY, CDR2 SVGAGI, per germline (reference sequence). Germline trimming cut 7 bases from V and 4 bases from J; bases unmatched to any gene: 7. CDR3 nucleotides: TGTGCCAGCACCCCTGGGGAGGGTTACGAGCAGTACTTC. It translates to CASTPGEGYEQYF.

The V gene is TRBV5-1, the J gene TRBJ1-5; 7 nucleotides align to TRBD1. CDR3 length: 13 residues. V lost 4 bases, J lost 8 bases, and 6 bases stayed unmatched. Germline-derived CDR1 and CDR2 are SGHRS and YFSETQ. The CDR3 here is CASSLTGKEPQHF. The CDR3, as DNA: TGCGCCAGCAGCCTGACAGGGAAAGAGCCCCAGCATTTT.

Only a few counts were recorded for this clone. J is TRBJ2-5 and V is TRBV5-4; TRBD2 agrees at 11 bases. CDR1 and CDR2 from the germline V gene are SGHNT and YYREEE (reference sequence). This CDR3 region has 15 residues. V was pared by 0 bases and J by 5 bases, with 3 bases of the junction left unmatched. The CDR3 is CASSLGLAGWETQYF. Here the CDR3 DNA reads TGTGCCAGCAGCTTGGGACTAGCGGGATGGGAGACCCAGTACTTC.

The chain uses TRBV7-8 and TRBJ2-2; D is undetermined. The germline V and J ends were trimmed by 2 bases and 4 bases, with 8 bases remaining between them. The CDR3 has 14 amino acids. Germline V gene data show CDR1 as SGHVS and CDR2 as FQNEAQ. The CDR3 sequence: CASSLLASTGELFF. As DNA, the CDR3 is TGTGCCAGCAGCTTATTGGCAAGCACCGGGGAGCTGTTTTTT.

The chain uses TRBV7-8 and TRBJ1-2, with 7 bases that match TRBD1. The CDR3 runs to 15 residues. V lost 3 bases to trimming and J lost 2 bases; unmatched junction nucleotides: 6. Germline V gene lookup returns CDR1 SGHVS and CDR2 FQNEAQ. CDR3 sequence: CASSLGQIRNYGYTF. In DNA form, the CDR3 reads TGTGCCAGCAGCTTGGGACAGATAAGAAACTATGGCTACACCTTC.

This chain links TRBV7-6 with TRBJ2-3, with D possibly being TRBD1 (5 bases). The V end lost 5 bases, the J end lost 6 bases, and 18 bases lay between the germline ends. Germline-derived CDR1 and CDR2 are SGHVS and FNYEAQ. CDR3 length: 15 amino acids. The CDR3 coding sequence is TGTGCCAGCAGCATCCTACCCGGACATGAGGATACGCAGTATTTT. Translation gives CASSILPGHEDTQYF.

V usage is TRBV5-4 and J usage is TRBJ1-4; D might be TRBD1 (5 bases). CDR3 size: 14 residues. CDR1 is SGHNT and CDR2 is YYREEE in the germline V gene (reference sequence). The ends were cut back, 2 bases at V and 6 bases at J, with 11 bases in the middle. The chain's CDR3 is CASSFWGRDEKLFF. The CDR3 nucleotides are TGTGCCAGCAGCTTTTGGGGGAGGGATGAAAAACTGTTTTTT.

The genes are TRBV7-8 and TRBJ2-7, with 7 bases aligning to TRBD2. With 5 bases clipped from V and 7 bases from J, the junction kept 8 bases outside the gene matches. The CDR3 covers 13 residues. Germline lookup yields CDR1 SGHVS and CDR2 FQNEAQ. CDR3: CASSRDNGREQYF. The CDR3 bases are TGTGCCAGCAGCAGAGATAACGGGAGGGAGCAGTACTTC.

This clone was recorded a few times. The chain carries TRBV7-3 and TRBJ2-7; 9 nucleotides agree with TRBD1. Unmatched junction bases numbered 6, after V lost 0 bases and J lost 6 bases. The CDR3 runs 15 residues. The germline V gene has CDR1 SGHTA and CDR2 FQGTGA. DNA for the CDR3: TGTGCCAGCAGCTTAACTAGGACAGGGGATGCCGAGCAGTACTTC. This translates into CASSLTRTGDAEQYF.

The rearrangement uses TRBV27 and TRBJ2-7; D possibly corresponds to TRBD2 (5 bases). The germline V gene has CDR1 MNHEY and CDR2 SMNVEV (reference sequence). Deletions cut 6 bases from V and 0 bases from J, with 9 bases between. The CDR3 covers 13 residues. This CDR3 is CASSMGSSYEQYF. Written as DNA, the CDR3 is TGTGCCAGCAGCATGGGGAGCTCCTACGAGCAGTACTTC.

The chain combines TRBV9 with TRBJ2-5; D is ambiguous. V shed 0 bases and J shed 4 bases, with 10 bases lying between them. The CDR3 is 14 amino acids. CDR1 is SGDLS, CDR2 YYNGEE, per germline. The CDR3 protein is CASSVESRTETQYF. The CDR3 nucleotides read TGTGCCAGCAGCGTAGAGAGCAGGACAGAGACCCAGTACTTC.

There are a few counts of this clone. V and J are TRBV6-1 and TRBJ1-4, with TRBD1 as a possible D gene (5 bases). V gave up 0 bases and J gave up 6 bases, with 11 bases separating them. Germline CDR1 is MNHNS and CDR2 is SASEGT. CDR3 length: 15 amino acids. The DNA for the CDR3 is TGTGCCAGCAGTGAAGCAACAGGCCCAGATGAAAAACTGTTTTTT. This gives the protein CASSEATGPDEKLFF.